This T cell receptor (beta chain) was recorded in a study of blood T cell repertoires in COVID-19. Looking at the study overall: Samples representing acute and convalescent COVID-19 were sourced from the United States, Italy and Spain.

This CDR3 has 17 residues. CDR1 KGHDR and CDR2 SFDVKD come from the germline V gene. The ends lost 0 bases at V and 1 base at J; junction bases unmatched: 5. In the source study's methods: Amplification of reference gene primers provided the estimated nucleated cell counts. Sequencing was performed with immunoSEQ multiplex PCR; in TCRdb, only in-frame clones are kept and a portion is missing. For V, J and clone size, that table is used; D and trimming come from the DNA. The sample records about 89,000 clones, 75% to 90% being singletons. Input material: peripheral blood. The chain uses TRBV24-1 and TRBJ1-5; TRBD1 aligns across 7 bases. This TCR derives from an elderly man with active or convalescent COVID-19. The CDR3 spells CATSDLRTGGSNQPQHF. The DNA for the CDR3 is TGTGCCACCAGTGATTTGCGGACAGGTGGGAGCAATCAGCCCCAGCATTTT.